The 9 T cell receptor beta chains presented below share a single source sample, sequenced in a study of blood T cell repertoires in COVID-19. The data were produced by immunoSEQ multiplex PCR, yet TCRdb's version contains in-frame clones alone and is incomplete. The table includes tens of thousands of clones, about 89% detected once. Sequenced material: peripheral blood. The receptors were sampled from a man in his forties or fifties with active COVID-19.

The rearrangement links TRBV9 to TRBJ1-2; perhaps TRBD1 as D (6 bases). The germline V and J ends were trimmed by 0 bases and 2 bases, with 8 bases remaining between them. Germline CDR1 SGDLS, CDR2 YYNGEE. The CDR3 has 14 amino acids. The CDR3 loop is CASSVGQANYGYTF. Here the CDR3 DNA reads TGTGCCAGCAGCGTAGGACAGGCGAACTATGGCTACACCTTC.

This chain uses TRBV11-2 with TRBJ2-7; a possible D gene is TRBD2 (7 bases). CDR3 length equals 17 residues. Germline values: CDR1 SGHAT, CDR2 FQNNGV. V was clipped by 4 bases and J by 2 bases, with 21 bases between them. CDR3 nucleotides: TGTGCCAGCAGCTCCCCTTGGGGGGGACGGACAGCCTACGAGCAGTACTTC. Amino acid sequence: CASSSPWGGRTAYEQYF.

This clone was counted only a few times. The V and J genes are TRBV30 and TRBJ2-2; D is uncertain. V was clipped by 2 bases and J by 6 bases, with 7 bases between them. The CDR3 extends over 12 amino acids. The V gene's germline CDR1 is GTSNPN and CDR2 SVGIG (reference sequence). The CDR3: CAWSRTAGELFF. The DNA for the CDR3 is TGTGCCTGGAGTAGAACAGCCGGGGAGCTGTTTTTT.

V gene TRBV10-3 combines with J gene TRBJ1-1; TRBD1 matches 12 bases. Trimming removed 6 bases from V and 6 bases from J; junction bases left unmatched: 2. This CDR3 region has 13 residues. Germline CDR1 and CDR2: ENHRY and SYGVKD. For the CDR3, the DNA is TGTGCCATCAGGGGACAGGGGGCCGCTGAAGCTTTCTTT. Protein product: CAIRGQGAAEAFF.

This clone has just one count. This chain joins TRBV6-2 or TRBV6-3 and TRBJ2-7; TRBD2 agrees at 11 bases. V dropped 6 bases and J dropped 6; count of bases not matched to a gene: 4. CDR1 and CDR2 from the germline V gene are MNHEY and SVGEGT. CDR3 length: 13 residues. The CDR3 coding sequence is TGTGCCAGCAGCACGGGACTAGCGGTCGAGCAGTACTTC. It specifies CASSTGLAVEQYF.

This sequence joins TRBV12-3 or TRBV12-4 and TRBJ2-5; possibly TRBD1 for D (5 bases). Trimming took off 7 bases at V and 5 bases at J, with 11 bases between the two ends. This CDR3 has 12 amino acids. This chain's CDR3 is CASTQGSETQYF. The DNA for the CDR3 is TGTGCCAGCACCCAGGGCTCGGAGACCCAGTACTTC.

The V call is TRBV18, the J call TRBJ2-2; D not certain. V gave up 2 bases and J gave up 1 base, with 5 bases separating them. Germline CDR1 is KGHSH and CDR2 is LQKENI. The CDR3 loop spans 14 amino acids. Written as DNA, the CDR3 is TGTGCCAGCTCACCAGCAGGGAACACCGGGGAGCTGTTTTTT. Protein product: CASSPAGNTGELFF.

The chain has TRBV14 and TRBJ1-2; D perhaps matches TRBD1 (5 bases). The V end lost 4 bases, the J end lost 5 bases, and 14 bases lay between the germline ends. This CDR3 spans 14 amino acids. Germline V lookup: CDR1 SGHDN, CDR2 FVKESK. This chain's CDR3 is CASSPSLGGYGYTF. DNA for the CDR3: TGTGCCAGCAGCCCCTCTCTCGGGGGGTATGGCTACACCTTC. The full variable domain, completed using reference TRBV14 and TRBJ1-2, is EAGVTQFPSHSVIEKGQTVTLRCDPISGHDNLYWYRRVMGKEIKFLLHFVKESKQDESGMPNNRFLAERTGGTYSTLKVQPAELEDSGVYFCASSPSLGGYGYTFGSGTRLTVV.

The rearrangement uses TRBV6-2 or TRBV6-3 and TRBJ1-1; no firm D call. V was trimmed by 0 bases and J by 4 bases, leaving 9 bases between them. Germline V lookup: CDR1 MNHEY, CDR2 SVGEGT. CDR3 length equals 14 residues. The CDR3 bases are TGTGCCAGCAGTTACTCCGGGTCGGGCACTGAAGCTTTCTTT. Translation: CASSYSGSGTEAFF.